The clone carrying this T cell receptor beta chain was observed a handful of times. The antigen is not known. The sample comes from a study of T cell repertoires in cytomegalovirus infection. Study observations and caveats: In two of eight donors, the top clonotype was HLA-C-restricted CMV-specific.

One entry per CDR3 protein results from TCRdb running MiXCR on the reads. The table records around 740,000 distinct CDR3 sequences, about a third of them present only once. The sequencing input was PBMCs. The receptor was isolated from a human donor in good health (CMV status not recorded). Some clones in this sample may be carry-over from other donors' samples.

CDR3 nucleotide sequence: TGTGCCAGCAGCTCCCTCCGAAGGGGGGCGGGCGAGCAGTACTTC. Encoded protein: CASSSLRRGAGEQYF. This chain uses TRBV7-3 with TRBJ2-7; D is tentatively TRBD1 or TRBD2 (6 bases each). Germline CDR1 reads SGHTA; CDR2 reads FQGTGA. The CDR3 is 15 residues long. V shed 4 bases and J shed 6 bases, with 19 bases lying between them.